This passage covers 21 T cell receptor beta chains from one sample sequenced in a study of PD-1 blockade in mismatch repair-deficient tumors. Some clones are missing from TCRdb's copy, which holds only in-frame ones; the method was immunoSEQ multiplex PCR. The repertoire has roughly 70,000 clones, 70% to 80% of them found once; the top ten carry approximately 5%. This sample comprised peripheral blood, obtained 2 weeks after starting pembrolizumab. The receptors were gathered from an adult with mismatch repair-deficient cancer.

The chain recombines TRBV29-1 with TRBJ1-1; D is possibly TRBD1 (6 bases). The germline V gene has CDR1 SQVTM and CDR2 ANQGSEA. CDR3 length equals 13 residues. The germline V and J ends were trimmed by 3 bases and 1 base, with 9 bases remaining between them. The chain's CDR3 is CSVDKGGNTEAFF. The CDR3 coding sequence is TGCAGCGTTGACAAGGGGGGGAACACTGAAGCTTTCTTT.

The chain links TRBV6-5 to TRBJ2-3; D may be TRBD1 (5 bases). Germline loops: CDR1 MNHEY, CDR2 SVGAGI. The CDR3 length is 13 residues. V lost 5 bases and J lost 6, with 12 bases in between. The CDR3 sequence: CASSMGRGDTQYF. The CDR3 bases are TGTGCCAGCAGTATGGGAAGGGGTGATACGCAGTATTTT.

The chain joins TRBV6-4 to TRBJ2-1, with a tentative D call TRBD2 (5 bases). Trimming took 4 bases from V and 3 from J, leaving 19 bases between them. This CDR3 region has 17 residues. CDR1 is MRHNA, CDR2 SNTAGT, per germline. CDR3 DNA sequence: TGTGCCAGCAGTGTGGGCAATACGAGCGACTACTACAATGAGCAGTTCTTC. Translated, it gives CASSVGNTSDYYNEQFF.

Many counts were recorded for this clone. The chain carries TRBV4-1 and TRBJ2-5; perhaps TRBD2 as D (5 bases). The CDR3 runs to 16 residues. V dropped 1 base and J dropped 1 base, with 13 bases sitting between them. CDR1 MGHRA and CDR2 YSYEKL come from the germline V gene. The CDR3 loop reads CASSQGEAVLQETQYF. CDR3 DNA sequence: TGCGCCAGCAGCCAAGGGGAAGCGGTCCTCCAAGAGACCCAGTACTTC.

CDR3 sequence: CASSQDPGLAKNIQYF. The CDR3 nucleotides read TGCGCCAGCAGCCAAGATCCGGGTTTGGCCAAAAACATTCAGTACTTC. This chain connects TRBV4-3 to TRBJ2-4; no reliable D call. The germline V gene encodes CDR1 LGHNA and CDR2 YSLEER. This CDR3 is 16 amino acids long. The germline V and J ends were trimmed by 0 bases and 1 base, with 10 bases remaining between them.

The chain couples TRBV2 to TRBJ1-1, with D possibly TRBD1 on 6 matching bases. The length of the CDR3 is 14 residues. The V and J ends lost 7 bases and 7 bases respectively, with 19 bases between them. Germline V gene sequence: CDR1 SNHLY, CDR2 FYNNEI. The CDR3 DNA reads TGTGCCAGCACCGAACTGGACAGACGCTTTGAAGCTTTCTTT. Its protein is CASTELDRRFEAFF.

The V gene is TRBV5-1, the J gene TRBJ2-2; D perhaps matches TRBD1 (6 bases). The CDR3 length is 15 residues. Per the germline V gene, CDR1 is SGHRS and CDR2 is YFSETQ. V lost 6 bases, J lost 2 bases, and 14 bases lay in between. The CDR3 DNA follows: TGCGCCAGCAACAAGGGGGACGCCAACACCGGGGAGCTGTTTTTT. It yields the protein CASNKGDANTGELFF.

This clone was counted only a few times. Mismatch with germline at one junction end may stem from a read error. The CDR3 nucleotides read TGTGCTAGCAGCCGCGCGGGGAAGAATGAAAAACTGTTTTTT. This translates into CASSRAGKNEKLFF. The chain couples TRBV7-7 to TRBJ1-4; no clear D. CDR3 length: 14 residues. The germline CDR1 and CDR2 sequences are SSHAT and FNYEAQ (reference sequence).

The genes are TRBV5-1 and TRBJ2-7; the D call may be TRBD1 or TRBD2 (5 bases each). Trimming shortened V by 1 base and J by 4 bases, and 9 bases separated the two germline ends. The germline V gene has CDR1 SGHRS and CDR2 YFSETQ. The length of the CDR3 is 13 residues. The CDR3 DNA follows: TGCGCCAGCAGCTTGAGCAGGGAGTACGAGCAGTACTTC. This codes for CASSLSREYEQYF.

This clone was counted at least ten times. This chain connects TRBV19 to TRBJ2-7, with 7 bases matching TRBD2. Unmatched junction bases numbered 8, after V lost 5 bases and J lost 7 bases. The CDR3 runs to 13 residues. Germline V gene lookup returns CDR1 LNHDA and CDR2 SQIVND (reference sequence). CDR3 sequence reads: CASSFRLAEEQYF. In nucleotides, the CDR3 is TGTGCCAGTAGTTTCCGACTAGCTGAAGAGCAGTACTTC.

The V and J genes are TRBV9 and TRBJ2-7; tentative D call: TRBD1 (6 bases). The CDR3 is 15 residues long. Germline V gives CDR1 SGDLS, CDR2 YYNGEE. V lost 2 bases, J lost 3 bases, and 15 bases lay in between. The CDR3 sequence: CASSVLGGTLYEQYF. Written as DNA, the CDR3 is TGTGCCAGCAGCGTCCTAGGGGGTACCCTCTACGAGCAGTACTTC.

This chain uses TRBV7-2 with TRBJ1-5; no definite D call. V was shortened by 0 bases and J by 4 bases, with 7 bases between the two germline ends. CDR3 length: 14 amino acids. Germline CDR1 is SGHTA and CDR2 is FQGNSA. The CDR3 DNA follows: TGTGCCAGCAGCTTAGCCGCCAGTAATCAGCCCCAGCATTTT. It yields the protein CASSLAASNQPQHF.

This CDR3 is CASSQGGVAYEQYF. CDR3 in DNA: TGTGCCAGCAGTCAAGGGGGCGTCGCCTACGAGCAGTACTTC. V is TRBV6-5 and J is TRBJ2-7, with TRBD1 matching over 7 bases. Per the germline V gene, CDR1 is MNHEY and CDR2 is SVGAGI. The CDR3 is 14 amino acids. The J segment lost 2 bases and the V segment lost 5 bases, leaving 6 bases of the junction unmatched.

The J gene is TRBJ2-7, the V gene TRBV7-3, with 9 bases aligning to TRBD1. J lost 5 bases, V lost 4 bases, and 9 bases had no gene match. The CDR3 is 15 amino acids. Germline assignment: CDR1 SGHTA and CDR2 FQGTGA. The CDR3 reads CASSSQATGGHEQYF. For the CDR3, the DNA is TGTGCCAGCAGCTCCCAAGCAACAGGGGGCCACGAGCAGTACTTC.

The chain employs TRBV29-1 and TRBJ2-7; D is perhaps TRBD2 (5 bases). CDR3 size: 13 residues. Germline CDR1 and CDR2: SQVTM and ANQGSEA. Trimming cost V 4 bases and J 6 bases, with 16 bases left between them. CDR3 sequence: CSVGRAPLSEQYF. In DNA form, the CDR3 reads TGCAGCGTTGGGCGGGCGCCGTTAAGCGAGCAGTACTTC.

This chain joins TRBV27 and TRBJ2-3, with 7 nucleotides matching TRBD1. CDR1 and CDR2 (germline): MNHEY, SMNVEV (reference sequence). Trimming cost V 10 bases and J 2 bases; bases outside gene matches: 3. This CDR3 is built from 12 residues. The chain's CDR3 is CATTGSTDTQYF. DNA for the CDR3: TGTGCCACGACAGGGTCCACAGATACGCAGTATTTT.

The J gene is TRBJ2-7, the V gene TRBV6-5; possibly TRBD2 for D (6 bases). The CDR3 sequence is 14 residues long. The germline V gene encodes CDR1 MNHEY and CDR2 SVGAGI. V lost 6 bases and J 5 bases, leaving 17 bases between the germline ends. This CDR3 is CASRDGTSNHEQYF. Here the CDR3 DNA reads TGTGCCAGCAGGGATGGGACTTCCAACCACGAGCAGTACTTC.

V usage is TRBV7-9 and J usage is TRBJ1-2; 10 nucleotides agree with TRBD1. This CDR3 has 15 amino acids. The germline CDR1 and CDR2 sequences are SEHNR and FQNEAQ (reference sequence). After removal of 3 bases from V and 8 bases from J, the junction contained 9 bases not matched to a gene. The CDR3 spells CASSLYRDRGGGYTF. CDR3 DNA: TGTGCCAGCAGCTTGTATCGGGACAGGGGCGGAGGCTACACCTTC. The full variable domain, its missing parts supplied by reference TRBV7-9 and TRBJ1-2, is DTGVSQNPRHKITKRGQNVTFRCDPISEHNRLYWYRQTLGQGPEFLTYFQNEAQLEKSRLLSDRFSAERPKGSFSTLEIQRTEQGDSAMYLCASSLYRDRGGGYTFGSGTRLTVV.

In DNA, the CDR3 is TGCAGTGCTAGAGTACGGTATGGCTACACCTTC. It encodes CSARVRYGYTF. The chain is built from TRBV20-1 and TRBJ1-2; D remains ambiguous. The germline V and J ends were trimmed by 1 base and 5 bases, with 5 bases remaining between them. The germline V gene has CDR1 DFQATT and CDR2 SNEGSKA (reference sequence). There are 11 residues in the CDR3.

The V call is TRBV29-1, the J call TRBJ2-5, with D unclear. Germline lookup yields CDR1 SQVTM and CDR2 ANQGSEA. The CDR3 runs 12 residues. Deletions cut 1 base from V and 1 base from J, with 4 bases between. The CDR3 bases are TGCAGCGTTGAAGGAAGCCAAGAGACCCAGTACTTC. Translating it yields CSVEGSQETQYF.

This chain joins TRBV19 and TRBJ2-1; no firm D call. The CDR3 has 14 residues. Germline V CDR1 and CDR2: LNHDA, SQIVND (reference sequence). V lost 4 bases, J lost 7 bases, and 14 bases lay in between. The CDR3 DNA reads as TGTGCCAGTAGTAACCAAGCTACGAAAAATGAGCAGTTCTTC. It translates to CASSNQATKNEQFF.